The T cell receptor beta chain described here comes from a study of blood T cell repertoires in COVID-19. About the study: COVID-19 samples, acute and convalescent, were from the United States, Italy and Spain. T cells, B-cell-depleted T cells, or PBMCs supplied cDNA or gDNA.

As processed by the authors: Quantification of nucleated cells was approximated via reference gene primer amplification. Libraries were prepared by immunoSEQ multiplex PCR; TCRdb keeps only in-frame clonotypes and omits some of them. V and J calls and clone size are given by that table; D and trimming were obtained from the DNA. The sample records hundreds of thousands of clones, more than 75% being singletons. The Seattle patients joined while their infection was active and were tracked longitudinally afterward. Germline loops: CDR1 SGDLS, CDR2 YYNGEE. The J segment lost 2 bases and the V segment lost 6 bases, leaving 5 bases of the junction unmatched. The CDR3 is 14 residues long.

The source material was peripheral blood. The TCR sequence derives from a woman in her fifties or sixties with COVID-19, enrolled during active disease. J is TRBJ2-1 and V is TRBV9, with 7 bases identical to TRBD2. The CDR3 DNA sequence: TGTGCCAGCACCCGTGGGAGGGCCTACAATGAGCAGTTCTTC. Protein: CASTRGRAYNEQFF.